The 19 T cell receptor beta chains below were found in one sample sequenced in a study of shared clonotypes between healthy human individuals. TCRdb's table, derived via immunoSEQ multiplex PCR, lists solely in-frame clones and lacks some. The table has about 690,000 clones, around 91% seen once; the top ten hold 34%. Specimen: memory CD8+ T cells from PBMCs. The subset is: CD45RO+ cells pooled with CCR7-negative TemRA cells. The origin of the receptors is a man aged 18 to 30 in good health. Some clones in this sample may be carry-over from other donors' samples.

This chain joins TRBV15 and TRBJ2-7; 13 bases fit TRBD2. Per germline, CDR1 LNHNV and CDR2 YYDKDF (reference sequence). V gave up 1 base and J gave up 3 bases; unmatched junction bases: 3. The CDR3 totals 16 residues. For the CDR3, the DNA is TGTGCCACCAGCAGAGGACTAGCGGGGGGCTACTACGAGCAGTACTTC. This sequence encodes CATSRGLAGGYYEQYF. Variable domain in full (rest from reference TRBV15 and TRBJ2-7): DAMVIQNPRYQVTQFGKPVTLSCSQTLNHNVMYWYQQKSSQAPKLLFHYYDKDFNNEADTPDNFQSRRPNTSFCFLDIRSPGLGDTAMYLCATSRGLAGGYYEQYFGPGTRLTVT.

This chain joins TRBV7-2 and TRBJ2-6; D ambiguous. The CDR3 extends over 16 amino acids. Between the trimmed V and J ends, which lost 6 bases and 4 bases, there was a span of 16 bases. Germline CDR1 reads SGHTA; CDR2 reads FQGNSA. The CDR3 sequence is CASRSWAASGANVLTF. The DNA for the CDR3 is TGTGCCAGCAGGAGTTGGGCAGCGTCAGGGGCCAACGTCCTGACTTTC.

This chain uses TRBV4-2 with TRBJ2-7; 8 bases agree with TRBD2. Trimming at V came to 2 bases and at J to 0 bases, leaving 6 bases not matched to a gene. CDR3 length: 16 residues. Looked up from germline, CDR1 is LGHNA and CDR2 is YNFKEQ. CDR3 in amino acids: CASSQPGTRNSYEQYF. In DNA, the CDR3 is TGTGCCAGCAGCCAACCCGGGACTAGGAACTCCTACGAGCAGTACTTC.

The V and J genes are TRBV10-3 and TRBJ2-7; no firm D call. The CDR3 has 15 amino acids. The V gene's germline CDR1 is ENHRY and CDR2 SYGVKD. The ends were cut back, 0 bases at V and 0 bases at J, with 9 bases in the middle. CDR3 region: CAISESAVSSYEQYF. CDR3 bases: TGTGCCATCAGTGAGTCGGCAGTTAGCTCCTACGAGCAGTACTTC.

The rearrangement uses TRBV2 and TRBJ2-2; no definite D call. Trimming stripped 3 bases from V and 3 bases from J, with 11 bases between. CDR1 and CDR2 (germline): SNHLY, FYNNEI. The CDR3 totals 15 residues. Here the CDR3 reads CASSEGSFYTGELFF. CDR3 nucleotide sequence: TGTGCCAGCAGTGAGGGCAGCTTTTACACCGGGGAGCTGTTTTTT.

The chain links TRBV7-6 to TRBJ2-1; weak D call: TRBD1 (6 bases). The CDR3 consists of 16 residues. CDR1 and CDR2 from the germline V gene are SGHVS and FNYEAQ. Trimming left V 5 bases short and J 4 bases short, with 18 bases between. CDR3 in DNA: TGTGCCAGCAGCCGCCGACAGGTGTCAGATTACAATGAGCAGTTCTTC. It encodes CASSRRQVSDYNEQFF.

The V gene is TRBV2, the J gene TRBJ2-5, with TRBD2 as a possible D gene (6 bases). V lost 8 bases and J 7 bases, leaving 11 bases between the germline ends. This CDR3 comprises 11 residues. Germline-derived CDR1 and CDR2 are SNHLY and FYNNEI. The CDR3 region has the DNA TGTGCCAGCGCGGGACGCCTGACCCAGTACTTC. Protein sequence: CASAGRLTQYF.

This chain uses TRBV11-2 with TRBJ2-1; D is unresolved. The CDR3 runs to 13 residues. The V gene lost 6 bases and the J gene lost 2 bases, with 8 bases spanning the gap. Germline lookup yields CDR1 SGHAT and CDR2 FQNNGV. The CDR3 is CASRHPPYNEQFF. Written as DNA, the CDR3 is TGTGCCAGCAGACATCCCCCCTACAATGAGCAGTTCTTC.

This chain links TRBV19 with TRBJ1-3; D gene uncertain. Trimming removed 3 bases at V and 1 base at J, with 7 bases between. The CDR3 sequence is 14 residues long. Germline V gene sequence: CDR1 LNHDA, CDR2 SQIVND (reference sequence). As DNA, the CDR3 is TGTGCCAGTAGTATGAAGGCTTCTGGAAACACCATATATTTT. Its translation is CASSMKASGNTIYF. The full variable domain, completed using reference TRBV19 and TRBJ1-3, is DGGITQSPKYLFRKEGQNVTLSCEQNLNHDAMYWYRQDPGQGLRLIYYSQIVNDFQKGDIAEGYSVSREKKESFPLTVTSAQKNPTAFYLCASSMKASGNTIYFGEGSWLTVV.

The chain is built from TRBV27 and TRBJ2-2, with 7 bases lining up with TRBD2. The CDR3 sequence is 16 residues long. With 5 bases clipped from V and 3 bases from J, the junction kept 9 bases outside the gene matches. Germline CDR1 is MNHEY and CDR2 is SMNVEV (reference sequence). The CDR3, as DNA: TGTGCCAGCAGTCCCCTTGGGGGAGGGCACACCGGGGAGCTGTTTTTT. This gives the protein CASSPLGGGHTGELFF.

The chain carries TRBV14 and TRBJ2-1, with D possibly being TRBD2 (5 bases). V was shortened by 0 bases and J by 6 bases, with 12 bases between the two germline ends. CDR3 length equals 15 residues. CDR1 and CDR2 (germline): SGHDN, FVKESK. CDR3 protein: CASSQDVGLANEQFF. The CDR3 DNA reads TGTGCCAGCAGCCAAGATGTAGGGCTAGCCAATGAGCAGTTCTTC.

The chain has TRBV27 and TRBJ2-6, with D possibly being TRBD1 (7 bases). V was cut by 5 bases and J by 0 bases, with 14 bases left in between. Germline CDR1 reads MNHEY; CDR2 reads SMNVEV (reference sequence). The CDR3 runs 17 residues. DNA for the CDR3: TGTGCCAGCAGTGACAGGGACTTAAACTCTGGGGCCAACGTCCTGACTTTC. Translated: CASSDRDLNSGANVLTF.

The chain links TRBV6-5 to TRBJ2-7; D gene unclear. This CDR3 comprises 14 residues. With 9 bases removed from V and 3 bases from J, the gap between germline ends came to 18 bases. The germline V gene has CDR1 MNHEY and CDR2 SVGAGI. In DNA form, the CDR3 reads TGTGCCAGTTCCCCCAGATCCGGTGGCTACGAGCAGTACTTC. This gives the protein CASSPRSGGYEQYF.

The chain employs TRBV19 and TRBJ2-1; 7 positions match TRBD1. CDR1 LNHDA and CDR2 SQIVND come from the germline V gene (reference sequence). V lost 4 bases and J lost 4; bases outside the gene matches: 7. The CDR3 loop spans 15 amino acids. Here the CDR3 DNA reads TGTGCCAGTAGTACCCCTTGGACAGGATACAATGAGCAGTTCTTC. Translating it yields CASSTPWTGYNEQFF.

This chain connects TRBV4-2 to TRBJ2-3, with 9 bases aligning to TRBD2. CDR1 and CDR2 (germline): LGHNA, YNFKEQ. J gave up 3 bases and V 3 bases, and 4 bases lay outside the gene matches. The CDR3 runs to 15 residues. The CDR3 loop reads CASSQREGATDTQYF. The CDR3 DNA sequence: TGTGCCAGCAGCCAGCGGGAGGGCGCGACAGATACGCAGTATTTT.

This chain links TRBV28 with TRBJ1-2; D gene ambiguous. Looked up from germline, CDR1 is MDHEN and CDR2 is SYDVKM. This CDR3 region has 9 residues. V lost 6 bases and J lost 11, with 7 bases in between. The DNA of the CDR3 is TGTGCCAGCAGCCCCCCGTACACCTTC. Protein product: CASSPPYTF.

Notes on this clone: The junction differs from germline at one of its ends, possibly a read error. Additional DNA sequences in this sample encode the identical CDR3. The J gene is TRBJ1-1, the V gene TRBV7-2; TRBD1 matches 7 bases. The germline V gene has CDR1 SGHTA and CDR2 FQGNSA. The CDR3 covers 15 residues. The CDR3 loop reads CASSLPGGMNTEAFF. DNA for the CDR3: TGTGCTAGCAGCTTACCAGGGGGAATGAACACTGAAGCTTTCTTT.

This clone occurred once. The rearrangement links TRBV15 to TRBJ2-7, with D perhaps matching TRBD2 (5 bases). Looked up from germline, CDR1 is LNHNV and CDR2 is YYDKDF (reference sequence). This CDR3 is 15 amino acids long. The ends were cut back, 3 bases at V and 2 bases at J, with 14 bases in the middle. The chain's CDR3 is CATSSAKGVTYEQYF. DNA of the CDR3: TGTGCCACCAGCAGTGCTAAGGGAGTAACCTACGAGCAGTACTTC.

This sequence joins TRBV4-1 and TRBJ2-7; no firm D call. This CDR3 spans 16 amino acids. Germline V gene data show CDR1 as MGHRA and CDR2 as YSYEKL. The V end was cut by 0 bases, the J end by 4 bases, with 16 bases between. CDR3 in amino acids: CASSQELWGLSYEQYF. CDR3 nucleotides: TGCGCCAGCAGCCAAGAACTTTGGGGTTTAAGTTACGAGCAGTACTTC.